The 3 T cell receptor beta chains reported below all come from one sample, sequenced in a study of siplizumab effects on memory and regulatory T cells. Generated by immunoSEQ multiplex PCR, the TCRdb table keeps only in-frame clones and is missing some. Of 80,000 to 130,000 clones listed, around 90% are singletons. Sequencing was carried out using Tregs sorted from blood. The receptors come from a human donor in good health.

J is TRBJ2-1 and V is TRBV6-4; 8 bases align to TRBD1. V lost 11 bases, J lost 4 bases, and 10 bases stayed unmatched. In germline, CDR1 is MRHNA, CDR2 SNTAGT. The CDR3 covers 14 residues. Written as DNA, the CDR3 is TGTGCCGCACAGAGACAGGGGACTTACAATGAGCAGTTCTTC. Translating gives CAAQRQGTYNEQFF.

V usage is TRBV18 and J usage is TRBJ1-2, with TRBD1 matching 7 bases. The CDR3 runs 13 residues. J was trimmed by 2 bases and V by 6 bases; bases with no gene match: 3. Looked up from germline, CDR1 is KGHSH and CDR2 is LQKENI. The CDR3 protein is CASSRDSNYGYTF. The CDR3 bases are TGTGCCAGCTCTCGGGACAGCAACTATGGCTACACCTTC.

The J gene is TRBJ2-2, the V gene TRBV7-6; the D is unclear. The CDR3 has 18 residues. The V end lost 1 base, the J end lost 0 bases, and 15 bases lay between the germline ends. Germline V gene sequence: CDR1 SGHVS, CDR2 FNYEAQ. DNA of the CDR3: TGTGCCAGCAGCTTAGGGCCGCCGGAATCCTCGAACACCGGGGAGCTGTTTTTT. Residues: CASSLGPPESSNTGELFF. The full variable domain, rest sourced from reference TRBV7-6 and TRBJ2-2, is GAGVSQSPRYKVTKRGQDVALRCDPISGHVSLYWYRQALGQGPEFLTYFNYEAQQDKSGLPNDRFSAERPEGSISTLTIQRTEQRDSAMYRCASSLGPPESSNTGELFFGEGSRLTVL.